A selection of T cell receptor beta chains follows, all from one sample in a study of vaccination and CD4 T cells after COVID-19. TCRdb passed the PCR reads through MiXCR, listing each CDR3 protein once. Among fewer than 15,000 distinct CDR3 sequences listed, around two fifths were seen once. Antigens for these TCRs are unknown. The specimen sequenced was cultured CD4+ T cells from blood. The receptors were sampled from a human donor with COVID-19. The CDR3 runs from the conserved cysteine through the conserved F or W. A D gene is named only where the DNA matches it firmly. Not all rows give a size; the values are once, few, many and, for expanded clones, a class.

clone_size: NA; d_call: TRBD2; v_call: TRBV11-2; j_call: TRBJ2-1; cdr3_aa: CASSRGLEIYNEQFF; cdr3_nt: TGTGCCAGCAGCCGGGGACTAGAAATCTACAATGAGCAGTTCTTC
clone_size: NA; d_call: TRBD2; v_call: TRBV6-5; j_call: TRBJ2-5; cdr3_aa: CASSSSGGRGETQYF; cdr3_nt: TGTGCCAGCAGTTCCTCGGGGGGGCGGGGAGAGACCCAGTACTTC
clone_size: NA; d_call: NA; v_call: TRBV7-9; j_call: TRBJ1-1; cdr3_aa: CASSLELNTEAFF; cdr3_nt: TGTGCCAGCAGCTTAGAACTCAACACTGAAGCTTTCTTT
clone_size: NA; d_call: TRBD1; v_call: TRBV20-1; j_call: TRBJ2-3; cdr3_aa: CSASVRQGQTDTQYF; cdr3_nt: TGCAGTGCTAGTGTCCGACAGGGCCAAACAGATACGCAGTATTTT
clone_size: few; d_call: NA; v_call: TRBV7-9; j_call: TRBJ1-2; cdr3_aa: CASSLEGNYGYTF; cdr3_nt: TGTGCCAGCAGCTTAGAAGGAAACTATGGCTACACCTTC
clone_size: few; d_call: TRBD2; v_call: TRBV2; j_call: TRBJ2-2; cdr3_aa: CASSRLAGVTRSGELFF; cdr3_nt: TGTGCCAGCAGCCGACTAGCGGGGGTGACCAGGTCCGGGGAGCTGTTTTTT
clone_size: NA; d_call: TRBD1; v_call: TRBV11-3; j_call: TRBJ2-2; cdr3_aa: CASSLAQGAKGELFF; cdr3_nt: TGTGCCAGCAGCTTAGCCCAGGGGGCAAAAGGGGAGCTGTTTTTT
clone_size: NA; d_call: NA; v_call: TRBV27; j_call: TRBJ2-5; cdr3_aa: CASGWVVETQYF; cdr3_nt: TGTGCCAGCGGTTGGGTCGTGGAGACCCAGTACTTC
clone_size: NA; d_call: NA; v_call: TRBV12-3/TRBV12-4; j_call: TRBJ1-5; cdr3_aa: CASSFTGNQPQHF; cdr3_nt: TGTGCCAGCAGTTTTACGGGAAATCAGCCCCAGCATTTT
clone_size: NA; d_call: TRBD2; v_call: TRBV7-2; j_call: TRBJ2-5; cdr3_aa: CASSLAGTSQETQYF; cdr3_nt: TGTGCCAGCAGCCTGGCCGGGACTAGTCAGGAGACCCAGTACTTC
clone_size: few; d_call: NA; v_call: TRBV4-3; j_call: TRBJ1-2; cdr3_aa: CASSPGGEAGIYGYTF; cdr3_nt: TGCGCCAGCAGCCCAGGAGGGGAGGCAGGGATCTATGGCTACACCTTC
clone_size: few; d_call: TRBD2; v_call: TRBV7-7; j_call: TRBJ2-3; cdr3_aa: CASSLRAGAKGDTQYF; cdr3_nt: TGTGCTAGCAGCTTAAGAGCGGGGGCCAAGGGGGATACGCAGTATTTT
clone_size: few; d_call: TRBD1; v_call: TRBV6-1; j_call: TRBJ1-2; cdr3_aa: CASSPGQRNYGYTF; cdr3_nt: TGTGCCAGCAGCCCGGGACAGCGGAACTATGGCTACACCTTC
clone_size: once; d_call: NA; v_call: TRBV12-3/TRBV12-4; j_call: TRBJ1-2; cdr3_aa: CASSLMGIYTF; cdr3_nt: TGTGCCAGCAGTCTGATGGGGATCTACACCTTC
clone_size: few; d_call: TRBD1; v_call: TRBV27; j_call: TRBJ2-7; cdr3_aa: CASSSRQGFSEQYF; cdr3_nt: TGTGCCAGCAGTTCAAGACAGGGTTTTAGCGAGCAGTACTTC
clone_size: NA; d_call: NA; v_call: TRBV7-2; j_call: TRBJ2-3; cdr3_aa: CASSLAQPTDTQYF; cdr3_nt: TGTGCCAGCAGCTTAGCGCAGCCGACAGATACGCAGTATTTT
clone_size: NA; d_call: TRBD1; v_call: TRBV10-3; j_call: TRBJ1-4; cdr3_aa: CAISERPGQTNEKLFF; cdr3_nt: TGTGCCATCAGTGAGCGACCGGGACAGACTAATGAAAAACTGTTTTTT
clone_size: few; d_call: NA; v_call: TRBV15; j_call: TRBJ2-2; cdr3_aa: CATSRDGQHTGELFF; cdr3_nt: TGTGCCACCAGCAGAGATGGGCAGCACACCGGGGAGCTGTTTTTT
clone_size: NA; d_call: NA; v_call: TRBV19; j_call: TRBJ2-5; cdr3_aa: CASSITGDETQYF; cdr3_nt: TGTGCCAGTAGTATAACTGGGGACGAGACCCAGTACTTC
clone_size: NA; d_call: TRBD1; v_call: TRBV19; j_call: TRBJ1-5; cdr3_aa: CASSNPWDRGLPQPQHF; cdr3_nt: TGTGCCAGTAGTAATCCGTGGGACAGGGGTCTCCCTCAGCCCCAGCATTTT
clone_size: NA; d_call: TRBD2; v_call: TRBV5-4; j_call: TRBJ2-5; cdr3_aa: CASSPREGGTQYF; cdr3_nt: TGTGCCAGCAGCCCCCGGGAGGGGGGGACCCAGTACTTC
clone_size: NA; d_call: NA; v_call: TRBV29-1; j_call: TRBJ1-2; cdr3_aa: CSVVAQGENGYTF; cdr3_nt: TGCAGCGTTGTCGCCCAGGGAGAGAATGGCTACACCTTC
clone_size: few; d_call: TRBD1; v_call: TRBV15; j_call: TRBJ1-1; cdr3_aa: CATSRGTGRGDTEAFF; cdr3_nt: TGTGCCACCAGCAGGGGGACAGGGAGGGGGGACACTGAAGCTTTCTTT
clone_size: few; d_call: NA; v_call: TRBV27; j_call: TRBJ1-5; cdr3_aa: CASSKKGMDNQPQHF; cdr3_nt: TGTGCCAGCAGTAAAAAAGGGATGGACAATCAGCCCCAGCATTTT
clone_size: NA; d_call: NA; v_call: TRBV15; j_call: TRBJ2-6; cdr3_aa: CATSRDGNSGANVLTF; cdr3_nt: TGTGCCACCAGCAGGGACGGGAACTCTGGGGCCAACGTCCTGACTTTC
clone_size: once; d_call: NA; v_call: TRBV7-2; j_call: TRBJ1-1; cdr3_aa: CASSLTRSLGNTEAFF; cdr3_nt: TGTGCCAGCAGCTTAACCAGGTCTTTAGGGAACACTGAAGCTTTCTTT
clone_size: NA; d_call: NA; v_call: TRBV19; j_call: TRBJ1-5; cdr3_aa: CASSPVGEGRNQPQHF; cdr3_nt: TGTGCCAGTAGTCCCGTTGGGGAGGGGCGCAATCAGCCCCAGCATTTT
clone_size: NA; d_call: TRBD2; v_call: TRBV20-1; j_call: TRBJ2-5; cdr3_aa: CSASDRTSGGETQYF; cdr3_nt: TGCAGTGCTAGTGACAGGACTAGCGGGGGGGAGACCCAGTACTTC
clone_size: few; d_call: NA; v_call: TRBV11-2; j_call: TRBJ2-4; cdr3_aa: CASSNPTKGKNIQYF; cdr3_nt: TGTGCCAGCAGCAACCCAACAAAGGGCAAAAACATTCAGTACTTC
clone_size: medium-sized; d_call: NA; v_call: TRBV6-2/TRBV6-3; j_call: TRBJ2-3; cdr3_aa: CASSYSAGLSDTQYF; cdr3_nt: TGTGCCAGCAGTTACTCGGCGGGGCTCTCAGATACGCAGTATTTT
clone_size: NA; d_call: NA; v_call: TRBV20-1; j_call: TRBJ2-7; cdr3_aa: CSARDWVGRHEQYF; cdr3_nt: TGCAGTGCTAGAGATTGGGTAGGTAGGCACGAGCAGTACTTC
clone_size: NA; d_call: NA; v_call: TRBV7-2; j_call: TRBJ1-2; cdr3_aa: CASSVAGVRDYGYTF; cdr3_nt: TGTGCCAGCAGCGTTGCAGGAGTCAGGGACTATGGCTACACCTTC
clone_size: few; d_call: NA; v_call: TRBV21-1; j_call: TRBJ2-1; cdr3_aa: CASSSGQSLYNEQFF; cdr3_nt: TGTGCCAGCAGCTCGGGACAGAGCCTTTACAATGAGCAGTTCTTC
clone_size: NA; d_call: TRBD1; v_call: TRBV20-1; j_call: TRBJ1-3; cdr3_aa: CSARDSGQFGNTIYF; cdr3_nt: TGCAGTGCTAGAGATTCGGGACAGTTTGGAAACACCATATATTTT